This T cell receptor beta chain was found in a study of blood T cell repertoires in COVID-19. Original analysis: Estimated nucleated cell counts came from reference gene primer amplification. Method: immunoSEQ multiplex PCR; TCRdb's copy keeps in-frame clones and lacks some. The DNA was the basis for D and trimming; V, J and clone size are from that table. The top ten clones hold around 15% of a sample with around 33,000 clones, around 80% of them seen once. CDR1 and CDR2 (germline): LNHDA, SQIVND (reference sequence). The trim removed 3 bases at V and 1 base at J, leaving 6 bases unmatched. The CDR3 sequence is 17 residues long.

This clonotype was obtained from a man aged 80 or over with active or convalescent COVID-19. The chain has TRBV19 and TRBJ2-6; 7 nucleotides match TRBD2. Input material: peripheral blood. CDR3 sequence (DNA): TGTGCCAGTAGTATCCGGGGCGGGGGATCTGGGGCCAACGTCCTGACTTTC. Translation gives CASSIRGGGSGANVLTF.